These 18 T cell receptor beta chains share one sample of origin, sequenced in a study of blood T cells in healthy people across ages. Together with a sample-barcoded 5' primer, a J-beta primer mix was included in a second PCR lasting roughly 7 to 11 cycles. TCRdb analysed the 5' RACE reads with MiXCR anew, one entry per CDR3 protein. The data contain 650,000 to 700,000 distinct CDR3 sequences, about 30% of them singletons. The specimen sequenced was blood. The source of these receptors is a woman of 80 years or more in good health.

CDR3 protein: CASSLEQDANYGYTF. The CDR3 nucleotides read TGTGCCAGCAGCTTAGAACAGGACGCTAACTATGGCTACACCTTC. V usage is TRBV7-2 and J usage is TRBJ1-2, with D possibly matching TRBD1 (5 bases). The germline V gene has CDR1 SGHTA and CDR2 FQGNSA. V was shortened by 1 base and J by 0 bases, with 9 bases between the two germline ends. This CDR3 region has 15 residues.

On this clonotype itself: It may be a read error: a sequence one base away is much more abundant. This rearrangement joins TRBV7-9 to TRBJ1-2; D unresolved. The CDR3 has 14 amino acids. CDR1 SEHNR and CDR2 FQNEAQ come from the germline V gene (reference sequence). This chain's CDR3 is CTSSLAKGSDGYTF. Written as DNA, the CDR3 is TGTACCAGCAGCTTAGCAAAGGGTTCGGATGGCTACACCTTC.

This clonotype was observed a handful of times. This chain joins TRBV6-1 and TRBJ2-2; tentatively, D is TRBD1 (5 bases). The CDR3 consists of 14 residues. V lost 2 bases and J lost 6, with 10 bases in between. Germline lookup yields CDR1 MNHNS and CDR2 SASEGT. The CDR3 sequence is CASSEWQGSGELFF. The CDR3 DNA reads TGTGCCAGCAGTGAATGGCAGGGATCCGGGGAGCTGTTTTTT.

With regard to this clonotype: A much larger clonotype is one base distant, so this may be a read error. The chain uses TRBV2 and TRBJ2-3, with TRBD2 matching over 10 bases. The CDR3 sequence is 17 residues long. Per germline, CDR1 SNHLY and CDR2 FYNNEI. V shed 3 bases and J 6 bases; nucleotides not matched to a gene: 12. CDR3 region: CASSDGPAGGCEDTQYF. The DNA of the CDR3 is TGTGCCAGCAGTGACGGGCCAGCGGGGGGGTGTGAGGATACGCAGTATTTT.

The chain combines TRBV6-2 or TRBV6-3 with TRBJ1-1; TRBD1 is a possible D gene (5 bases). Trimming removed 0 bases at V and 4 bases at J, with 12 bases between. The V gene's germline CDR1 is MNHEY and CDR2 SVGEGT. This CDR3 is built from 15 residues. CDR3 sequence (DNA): TGTGCCAGCAGTTACTCGGCAGGGTTCGCCACTGAAGCTTTCTTT. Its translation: CASSYSAGFATEAFF.

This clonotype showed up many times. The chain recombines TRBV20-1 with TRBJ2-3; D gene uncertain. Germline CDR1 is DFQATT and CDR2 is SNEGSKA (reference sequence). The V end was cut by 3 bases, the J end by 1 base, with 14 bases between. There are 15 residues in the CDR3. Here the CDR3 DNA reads TGCAGTGCTAGCCCCCACCGTGCTGGCACAGATACGCAGTATTTT. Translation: CSASPHRAGTDTQYF.

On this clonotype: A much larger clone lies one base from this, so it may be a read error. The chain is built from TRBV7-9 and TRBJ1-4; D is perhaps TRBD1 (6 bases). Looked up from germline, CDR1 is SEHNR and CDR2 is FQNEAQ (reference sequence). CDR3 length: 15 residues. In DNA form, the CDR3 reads TGTACCAGCAGCGTGCGGGACACCGCCCTCCAAAAACTGTTTTTT. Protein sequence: CTSSVRDTALQKLFF. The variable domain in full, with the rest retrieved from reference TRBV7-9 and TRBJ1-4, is DTGVSQNPRHKITKRGQNVTFRCDPISEHNRLYWYRQTLGQGPEFLTYFQNEAQLEKSRLLSDRFSAERPKGSFSTLEIQRTEQGDSAMYLCTSSVRDTALQKLFFGSGTQLSVL.

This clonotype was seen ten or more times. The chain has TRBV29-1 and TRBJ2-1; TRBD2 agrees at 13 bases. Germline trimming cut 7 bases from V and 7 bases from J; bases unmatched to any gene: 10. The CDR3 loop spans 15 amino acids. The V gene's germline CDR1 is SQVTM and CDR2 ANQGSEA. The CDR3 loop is CSGKGGTSGVNEQFF. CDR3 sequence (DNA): TGCAGCGGGAAGGGCGGGACTAGCGGGGTTAATGAGCAGTTCTTC.

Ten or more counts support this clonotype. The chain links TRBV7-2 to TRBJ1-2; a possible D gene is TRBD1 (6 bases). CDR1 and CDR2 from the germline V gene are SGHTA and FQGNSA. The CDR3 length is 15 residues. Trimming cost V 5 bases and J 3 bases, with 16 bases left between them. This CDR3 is CASSITTGVDYGYTF. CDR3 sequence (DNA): TGTGCCAGCAGCATCACGACAGGAGTGGACTATGGCTACACCTTC. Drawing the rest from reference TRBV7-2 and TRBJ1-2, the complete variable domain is GAGVSQSPSNKVTEKGKDVELRCDPISGHTALYWYRQSLGQGLEFLIYFQGNSAPDKSGLPSDRFSAERTGGSVSTLTIQRTQQEDSAVYLCASSITTGVDYGYTFGSGTRLTVV.

The CDR3 region has the DNA TGTGCCAGCAGTTTTCAGGGCGGAGGGGACTATGGCTACACCTTC. It yields the protein CASSFQGGGDYGYTF. This rearrangement joins TRBV12-3 or TRBV12-4 to TRBJ1-2, with D maybe TRBD1 (5 bases). The CDR3 is 15 amino acids. V lost 3 bases, J lost 3 bases, and 14 bases lay in between.

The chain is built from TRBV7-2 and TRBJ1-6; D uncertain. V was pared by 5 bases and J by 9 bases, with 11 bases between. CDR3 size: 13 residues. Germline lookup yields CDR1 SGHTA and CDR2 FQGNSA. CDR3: CASSPGSVSPLHF. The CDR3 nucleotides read TGTGCCAGCAGCCCGGGTTCGGTTTCACCCCTCCACTTT.

The CDR3 sequence: CASSQPAGVGYTF. As DNA, the CDR3 is TGTGCCAGCAGCCAGCCCGCAGGGGTCGGCTACACCTTC. V and J are TRBV7-2 and TRBJ1-2; a possible D gene is TRBD1 (6 bases). CDR3 length: 13 residues. V lost 5 bases, J lost 8 bases, and 15 bases lay in between. Germline-derived CDR1 and CDR2 are SGHTA and FQGNSA. Supplemented by reference TRBV7-2 and TRBJ1-2, the full variable domain reads GAGVSQSPSNKVTEKGKDVELRCDPISGHTALYWYRQSLGQGLEFLIYFQGNSAPDKSGLPSDRFSAERTGGSVSTLTIQRTQQEDSAVYLCASSQPAGVGYTFGSGTRLTVV.

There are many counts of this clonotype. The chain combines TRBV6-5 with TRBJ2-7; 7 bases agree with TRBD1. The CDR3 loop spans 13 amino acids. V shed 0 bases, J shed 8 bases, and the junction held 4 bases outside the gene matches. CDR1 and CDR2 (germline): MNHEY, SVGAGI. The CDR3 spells CASSYSDRAKQYF. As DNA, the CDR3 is TGTGCCAGCAGTTACTCCGACAGGGCGAAGCAGTACTTC.

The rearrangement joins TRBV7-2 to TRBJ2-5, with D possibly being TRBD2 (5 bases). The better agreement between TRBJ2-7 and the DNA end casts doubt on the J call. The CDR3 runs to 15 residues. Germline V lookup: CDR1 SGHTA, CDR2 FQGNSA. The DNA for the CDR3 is TGTGCCAGCAGCTTCGGCACGGGAAGTGGCCACGAGCAGTACTTC. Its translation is CASSFGTGSGHEQYF.

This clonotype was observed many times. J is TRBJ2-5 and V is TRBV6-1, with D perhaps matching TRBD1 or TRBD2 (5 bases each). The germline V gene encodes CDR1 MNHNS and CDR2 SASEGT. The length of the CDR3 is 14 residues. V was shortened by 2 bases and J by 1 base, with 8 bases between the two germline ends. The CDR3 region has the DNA TGTGCCAGCAGTGAATGGGGGACCCAAGAGACCCAGTACTTC. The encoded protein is CASSEWGTQETQYF.

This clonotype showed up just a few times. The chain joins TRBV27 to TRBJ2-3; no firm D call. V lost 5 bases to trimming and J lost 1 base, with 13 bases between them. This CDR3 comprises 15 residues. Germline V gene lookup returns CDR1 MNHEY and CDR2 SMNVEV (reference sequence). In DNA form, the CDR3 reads TGTGCCAGCAGTAAGACACTTCCACGCACAGATACGCAGTATTTT. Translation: CASSKTLPRTDTQYF.

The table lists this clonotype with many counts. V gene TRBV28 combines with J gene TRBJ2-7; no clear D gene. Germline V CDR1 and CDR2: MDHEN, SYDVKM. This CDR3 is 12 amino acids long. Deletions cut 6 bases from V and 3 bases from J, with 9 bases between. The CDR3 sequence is CASRTVYYEQYF. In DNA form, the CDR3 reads TGTGCCAGCAGGACGGTTTACTACGAGCAGTACTTC.

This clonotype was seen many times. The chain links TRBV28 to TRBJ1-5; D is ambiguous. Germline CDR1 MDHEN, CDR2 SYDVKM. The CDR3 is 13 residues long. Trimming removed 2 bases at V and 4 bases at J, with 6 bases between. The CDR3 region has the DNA TGTGCCAGCAGTTTAATACGAAATCAGCCCCAGCATTTT. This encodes CASSLIRNQPQHF.